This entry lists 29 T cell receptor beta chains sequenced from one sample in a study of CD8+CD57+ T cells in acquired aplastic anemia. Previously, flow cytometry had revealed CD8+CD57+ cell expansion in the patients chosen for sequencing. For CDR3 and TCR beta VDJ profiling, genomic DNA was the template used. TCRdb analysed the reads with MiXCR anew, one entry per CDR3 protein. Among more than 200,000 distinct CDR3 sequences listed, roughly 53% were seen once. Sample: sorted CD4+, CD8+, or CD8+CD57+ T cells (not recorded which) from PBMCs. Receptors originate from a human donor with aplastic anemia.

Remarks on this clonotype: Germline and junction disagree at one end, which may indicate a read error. The CDR3 spells CASSLEETQDF. CDR3 in DNA: TGTGCCAGCAGCTTGGAAGAGACCCAGGACTTC. This rearrangement joins TRBV7-9 to TRBJ2-5; D call uncertain. Germline V CDR1 and CDR2: SEHNR, FQNEAQ (reference sequence). The CDR3 sequence is 11 residues long.

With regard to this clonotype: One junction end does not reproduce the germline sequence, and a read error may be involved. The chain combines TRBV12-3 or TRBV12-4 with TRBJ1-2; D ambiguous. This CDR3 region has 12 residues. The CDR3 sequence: CASSTSFYGHTF. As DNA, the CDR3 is TGTGCCAGCAGCACAAGTTTCTATGGCCACACCTTC.

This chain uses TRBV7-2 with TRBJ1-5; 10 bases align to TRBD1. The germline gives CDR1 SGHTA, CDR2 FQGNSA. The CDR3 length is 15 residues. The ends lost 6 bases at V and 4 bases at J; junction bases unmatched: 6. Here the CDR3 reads CASRGTGAPNQPQHF. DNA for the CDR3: TGTGCCAGCAGGGGGACAGGGGCCCCTAATCAGCCCCAGCATTTT.

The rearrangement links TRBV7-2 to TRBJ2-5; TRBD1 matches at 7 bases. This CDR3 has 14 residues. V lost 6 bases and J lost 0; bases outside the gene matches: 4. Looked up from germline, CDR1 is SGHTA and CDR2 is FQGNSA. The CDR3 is CASRSGTDQETQYF. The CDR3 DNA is TGTGCCAGCAGGTCCGGGACAGACCAAGAGACCCAGTACTTC.

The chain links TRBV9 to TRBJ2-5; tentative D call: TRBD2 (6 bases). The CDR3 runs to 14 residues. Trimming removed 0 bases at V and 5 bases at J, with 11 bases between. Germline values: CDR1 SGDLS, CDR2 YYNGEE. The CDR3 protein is CASSVEGAGETQYF. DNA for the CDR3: TGTGCCAGCAGCGTAGAAGGGGCGGGGGAGACCCAGTACTTC.

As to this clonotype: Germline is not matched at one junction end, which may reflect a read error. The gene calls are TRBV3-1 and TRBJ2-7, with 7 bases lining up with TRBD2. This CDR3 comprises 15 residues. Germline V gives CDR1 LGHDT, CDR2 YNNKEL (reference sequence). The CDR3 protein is CASGQVGGGGYEQYF. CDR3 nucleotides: TGTGCCAGCGGCCAAGTCGGTGGGGGGGGCTACGAGCAGTACTTC.

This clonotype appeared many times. The chain's CDR3 is CASSPERGGDRGYNEQFF. The CDR3 DNA reads TGTGCCAGCAGTCCAGAGAGAGGAGGGGACAGGGGGTACAATGAGCAGTTCTTC. V is TRBV25-1 and J is TRBJ2-1; 11 positions match TRBD1. Per germline, CDR1 MGHDK and CDR2 SYGVNS. Losses at the gene ends were 5 bases for V and 4 bases for J; bases not matched to a gene: 13. The CDR3 runs 18 residues.

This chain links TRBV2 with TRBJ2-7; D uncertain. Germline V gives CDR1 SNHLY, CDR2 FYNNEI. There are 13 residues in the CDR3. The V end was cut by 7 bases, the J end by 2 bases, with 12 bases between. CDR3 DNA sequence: TGTGCCAGCAAAAGGCGGCCGGCCTACGAGCAGTACTTC. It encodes CASKRRPAYEQYF.

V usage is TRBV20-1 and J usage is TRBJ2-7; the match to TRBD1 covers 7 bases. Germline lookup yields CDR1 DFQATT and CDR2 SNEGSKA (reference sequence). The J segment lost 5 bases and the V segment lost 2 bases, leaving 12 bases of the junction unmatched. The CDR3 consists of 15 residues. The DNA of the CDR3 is TGCAGTGCTAGAAACCCGGGACAGAGAGCGCACGAGCAGTACTTC. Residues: CSARNPGQRAHEQYF.

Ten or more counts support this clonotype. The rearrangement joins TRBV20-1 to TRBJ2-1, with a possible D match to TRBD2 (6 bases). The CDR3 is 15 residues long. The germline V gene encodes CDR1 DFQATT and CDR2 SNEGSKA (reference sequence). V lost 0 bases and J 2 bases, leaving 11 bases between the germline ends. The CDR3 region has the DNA TGCAGTGCTAGAGATCGGCTAGCGCCCTACAATGAGCAGTTCTTC. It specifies CSARDRLAPYNEQFF.

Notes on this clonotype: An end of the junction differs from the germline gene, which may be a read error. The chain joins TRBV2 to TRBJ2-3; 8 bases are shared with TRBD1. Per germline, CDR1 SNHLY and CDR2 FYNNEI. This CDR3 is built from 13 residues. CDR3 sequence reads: CASGRQGIDTHYF. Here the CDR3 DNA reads TGTGCCAGCGGCAGACAGGGGATAGATACGCACTATTTT.

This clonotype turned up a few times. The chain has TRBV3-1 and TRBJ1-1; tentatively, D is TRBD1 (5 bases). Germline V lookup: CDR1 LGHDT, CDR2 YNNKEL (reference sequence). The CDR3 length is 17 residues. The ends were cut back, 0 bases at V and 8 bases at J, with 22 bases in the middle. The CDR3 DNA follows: TGTGCCAGCAGCCAAGATAGGAACTTTCGGACACCCTTCGAAGCTTTCTTT. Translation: CASSQDRNFRTPFEAFF.

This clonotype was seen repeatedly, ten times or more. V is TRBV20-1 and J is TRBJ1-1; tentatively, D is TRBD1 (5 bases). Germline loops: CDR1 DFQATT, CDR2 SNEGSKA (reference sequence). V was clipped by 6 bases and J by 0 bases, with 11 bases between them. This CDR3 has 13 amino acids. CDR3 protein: CSAYGHMNTEAFF. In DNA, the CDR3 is TGCAGTGCGTACGGACATATGAACACTGAAGCTTTCTTT.

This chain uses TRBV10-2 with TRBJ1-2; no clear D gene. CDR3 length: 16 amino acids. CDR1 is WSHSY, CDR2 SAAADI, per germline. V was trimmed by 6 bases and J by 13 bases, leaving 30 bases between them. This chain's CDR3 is CASSPGGDLVHGYRTF. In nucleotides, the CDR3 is TGCGCCAGCAGCCCCGGCGGAGACCTCGTCCATGGCTATCGCACCTTC.

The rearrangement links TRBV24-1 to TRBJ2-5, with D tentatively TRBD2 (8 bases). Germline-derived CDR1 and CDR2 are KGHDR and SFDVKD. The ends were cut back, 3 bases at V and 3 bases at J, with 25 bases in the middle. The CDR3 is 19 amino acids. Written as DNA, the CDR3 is TGTGCCACCAGTGATCTTACAGGGGTTAACGGGCGGGGGGAAGAGACCCAGTACTTC. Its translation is CATSDLTGVNGRGEETQYF.

The CDR3 is CASGSGANGELFF. In nucleotides, the CDR3 is TGTGCTAGTGGGTCAGGGGCGAACGGGGAGCTGTTTTTT. This sequence joins TRBV12-5 and TRBJ2-2; the D gene is possibly TRBD1 (6 bases). The CDR3 consists of 13 residues. V dropped 6 bases and J dropped 7 bases, with 12 bases sitting between them. Germline values: CDR1 LGHNT, CDR2 FRNRAP.

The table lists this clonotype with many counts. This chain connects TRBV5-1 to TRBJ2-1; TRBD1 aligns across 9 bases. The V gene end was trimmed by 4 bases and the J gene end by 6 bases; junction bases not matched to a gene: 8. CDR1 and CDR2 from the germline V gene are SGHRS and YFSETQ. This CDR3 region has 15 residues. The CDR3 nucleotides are TGCGCCAGCAGCAAACAGGGGGCGCAAGGCAATGAGCAGTTCTTC. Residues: CASSKQGAQGNEQFF.

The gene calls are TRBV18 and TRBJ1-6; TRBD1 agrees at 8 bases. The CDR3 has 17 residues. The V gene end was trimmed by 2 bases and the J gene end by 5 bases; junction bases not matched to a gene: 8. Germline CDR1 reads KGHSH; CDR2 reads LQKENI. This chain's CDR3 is CASSPWGQVFDNSPLHF. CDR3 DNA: TGTGCCAGCTCACCATGGGGACAGGTCTTCGATAATTCACCCCTCCACTTT.

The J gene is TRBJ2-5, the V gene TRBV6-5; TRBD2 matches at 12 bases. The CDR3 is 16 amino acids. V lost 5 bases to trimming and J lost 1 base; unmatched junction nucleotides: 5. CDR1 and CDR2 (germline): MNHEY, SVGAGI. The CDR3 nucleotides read TGTGCCAGCAGTGGAACTAGCGGGGGGCCCCAAGAGACCCAGTACTTC. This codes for CASSGTSGGPQETQYF.

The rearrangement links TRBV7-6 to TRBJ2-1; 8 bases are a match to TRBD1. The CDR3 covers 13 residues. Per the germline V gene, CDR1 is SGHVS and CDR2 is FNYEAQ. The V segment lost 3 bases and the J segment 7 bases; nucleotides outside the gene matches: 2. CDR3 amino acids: CASSLDRVNEQFF. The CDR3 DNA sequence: TGTGCCAGCAGCTTGGACAGGGTAAATGAGCAGTTCTTC.

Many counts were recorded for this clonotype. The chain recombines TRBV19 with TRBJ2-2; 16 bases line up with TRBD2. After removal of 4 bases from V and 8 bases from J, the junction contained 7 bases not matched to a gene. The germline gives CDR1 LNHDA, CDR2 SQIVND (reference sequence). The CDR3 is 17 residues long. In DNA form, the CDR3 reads TGTGCCAGTAGTAACCCGGGACTAGCGGGGGGGCCGGGGGAGCTGTTTTTT. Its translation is CASSNPGLAGGPGELFF.

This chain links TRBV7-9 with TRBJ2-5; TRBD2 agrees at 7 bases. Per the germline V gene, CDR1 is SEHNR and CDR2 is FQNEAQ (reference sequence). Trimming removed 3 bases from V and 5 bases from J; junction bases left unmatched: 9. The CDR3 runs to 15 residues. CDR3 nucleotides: TGTGCCAGCAGCTTTGGGGGGGGGGATGGGGAGACCCAGTACTTC. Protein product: CASSFGGGDGETQYF. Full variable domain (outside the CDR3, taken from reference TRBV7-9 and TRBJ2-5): DTGVSQNPRHKITKRGQNVTFRCDPISEHNRLYWYRQTLGQGPEFLTYFQNEAQLEKSRLLSDRFSAERPKGSFSTLEIQRTEQGDSAMYLCASSFGGGDGETQYFGPGTRLLVL.

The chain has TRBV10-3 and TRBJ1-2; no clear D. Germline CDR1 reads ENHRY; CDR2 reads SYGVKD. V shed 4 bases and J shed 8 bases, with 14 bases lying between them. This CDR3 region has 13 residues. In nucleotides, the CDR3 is TGTGCCATCAGTGTGGAGGGCTCGGGGGGCTACACCTTC. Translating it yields CAISVEGSGGYTF.

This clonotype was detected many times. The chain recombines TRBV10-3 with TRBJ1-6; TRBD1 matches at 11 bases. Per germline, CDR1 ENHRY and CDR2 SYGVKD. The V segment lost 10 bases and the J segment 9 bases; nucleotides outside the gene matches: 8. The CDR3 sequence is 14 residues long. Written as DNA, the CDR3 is TGTGCCAGCCGAGGGGGACAGGGGGGTTCACCCCTCCACTTT. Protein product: CASRGGQGGSPLHF.

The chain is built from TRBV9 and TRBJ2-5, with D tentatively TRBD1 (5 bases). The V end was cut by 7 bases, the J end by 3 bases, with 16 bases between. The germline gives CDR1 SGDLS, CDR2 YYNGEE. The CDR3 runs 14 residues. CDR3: CASSPQSREETQYF. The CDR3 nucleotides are TGTGCCAGCTCACCACAGTCCAGGGAAGAGACCCAGTACTTC.

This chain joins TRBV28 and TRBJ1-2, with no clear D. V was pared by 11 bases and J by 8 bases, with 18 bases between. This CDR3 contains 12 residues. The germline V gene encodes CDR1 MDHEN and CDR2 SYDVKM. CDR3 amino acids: CASALEGLGYTF. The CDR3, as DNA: TGTGCCTCCGCTCTGGAGGGTTTGGGCTACACCTTC.

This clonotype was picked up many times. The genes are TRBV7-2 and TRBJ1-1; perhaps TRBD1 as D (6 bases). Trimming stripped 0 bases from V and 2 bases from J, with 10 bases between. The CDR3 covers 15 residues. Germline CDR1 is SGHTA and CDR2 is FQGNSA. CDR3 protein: CASSLARGANTEAFF. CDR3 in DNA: TGTGCCAGCAGCTTAGCACGGGGGGCCAACACTGAAGCTTTCTTT.

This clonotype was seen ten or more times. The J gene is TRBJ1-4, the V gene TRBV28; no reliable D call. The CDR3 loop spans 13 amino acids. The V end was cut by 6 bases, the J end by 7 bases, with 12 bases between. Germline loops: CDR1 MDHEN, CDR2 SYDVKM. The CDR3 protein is CASRTTAGEKLFF. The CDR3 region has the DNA TGTGCCAGCAGGACGACCGCGGGTGAAAAACTGTTTTTT. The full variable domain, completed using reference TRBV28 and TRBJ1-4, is DVKVTQSSRYLVKRTGEKVFLECVQDMDHENMFWYRQDPGLGLRLIYFSYDVKMKEKGDIPEGYSVSREKKERFSLILESASTNQTSMYLCASRTTAGEKLFFGSGTQLSVL.

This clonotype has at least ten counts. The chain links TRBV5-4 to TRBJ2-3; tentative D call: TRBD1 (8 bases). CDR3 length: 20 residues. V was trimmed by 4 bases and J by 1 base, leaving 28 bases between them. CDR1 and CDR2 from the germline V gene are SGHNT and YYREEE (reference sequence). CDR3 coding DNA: TGTGCCAGCAGCGGGGGGACAGGTCTCGGCGGGCTAGCGGGCACAGATACGCAGTATTTT. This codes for CASSGGTGLGGLAGTDTQYF.